A single sample gave rise to the 26 T cell receptor beta chains below, sequenced in a study of blood T cell repertoires in COVID-19. Assay: immunoSEQ multiplex PCR; the TCRdb copy retains only in-frame clones and omits some. In the table there are roughly 190,000 clones, approximately 80% of which are singletons. The sample comprised peripheral blood. The source is a woman aged 65 to 85 with COVID-19, enrolled during active disease.

The chain links TRBV27 to TRBJ1-1; no definite D call. CDR1 and CDR2 from the germline V gene are MNHEY and SMNVEV (reference sequence). Trimming removed 5 bases from V and 1 base from J, with 8 bases in between. The CDR3 is made up of 13 amino acids. CDR3 DNA: TGTGCCAGCAGTCCCACAAGGAACACTGAAGCTTTCTTT. Amino acid sequence: CASSPTRNTEAFF.

CDR3 sequence: CASSVGTGNYGYTF. The DNA of the CDR3 is TGTGCCAGCAGCGTAGGGACAGGAAACTATGGCTACACCTTC. This chain joins TRBV7-2 and TRBJ1-2; 8 bases match TRBD1. CDR3 length: 14 residues. V lost 5 bases to trimming and J lost 2 bases; unmatched junction nucleotides: 4. Looked up from germline, CDR1 is SGHTA and CDR2 is FQGNSA.

The V and J genes are TRBV5-1 and TRBJ2-7; 12 positions agree with TRBD2. CDR3 size: 15 residues. Unmatched junction bases numbered 8, after V lost 3 bases and J lost 7 bases. Germline CDR1 is SGHRS and CDR2 is YFSETQ. In DNA, the CDR3 is TGCGCCAGCAGCTGGCTAGCGGGAGGGCCAGGAGAGCAGTACTTC. This sequence encodes CASSWLAGGPGEQYF.

The genes are TRBV20-1 and TRBJ2-5; TRBD2 is a possible D gene (5 bases). CDR3 length: 13 amino acids. V gave up 3 bases and J gave up 5 bases, with 13 bases separating them. Germline lookup yields CDR1 DFQATT and CDR2 SNEGSKA (reference sequence). CDR3 DNA sequence: TGCAGTGCTAGTCCAAGCGGTACCGAGACCCAGTACTTC. Translated: CSASPSGTETQYF.

This sequence joins TRBV12-5 and TRBJ1-1, with no clear D. Between the trimmed V and J ends, which lost 0 bases and 6 bases, there was a span of 11 bases. The CDR3 is 14 residues long. Germline V gives CDR1 LGHNT, CDR2 FRNRAP. This CDR3 reads CASGLVPDSAEAFF. The CDR3 region has the DNA TGTGCTAGTGGTTTGGTACCGGACTCGGCTGAAGCTTTCTTT.

The rearrangement links TRBV7-2 to TRBJ2-1, with 9 nucleotides matching TRBD2. Germline loops: CDR1 SGHTA, CDR2 FQGNSA. Trimming cost V 3 bases and J 1 base; bases outside gene matches: 7. The length of the CDR3 is 17 residues. CDR3 sequence (DNA): TGTGCCAGCAGCTTGAACCTAGCGGGACGATCCTACAATGAGCAGTTCTTC. It translates to CASSLNLAGRSYNEQFF.

The V gene is TRBV28, the J gene TRBJ1-1; no clear D gene. Germline CDR1 and CDR2: MDHEN and SYDVKM. Trimming took off 2 bases at V and 5 bases at J, with 9 bases between the two ends. The CDR3 is 13 amino acids. In DNA, the CDR3 is TGTGCCAGCAGTTTAGAGGGAAGGACTGAAGCTTTCTTT. It translates to CASSLEGRTEAFF.

The V and J genes are TRBV28 and TRBJ1-1; no clear D. Trimming shortened V by 7 bases and J by 4 bases, and 13 bases separated the two germline ends. The CDR3 is 13 residues long. Germline values: CDR1 MDHEN, CDR2 SYDVKM. The CDR3 DNA reads TGTGCCAGCATTCGGGGTGGGAGCACTGAAGCTTTCTTT. Its protein is CASIRGGSTEAFF. The whole variable domain, filled in from reference TRBV28 and TRBJ1-1, reads DVKVTQSSRYLVKRTGEKVFLECVQDMDHENMFWYRQDPGLGLRLIYFSYDVKMKEKGDIPEGYSVSREKKERFSLILESASTNQTSMYLCASIRGGSTEAFFGQGTRLTVV.

The CDR3 protein is CASSVQGRTEAFF. The CDR3, as DNA: TGTGCCAGCAGTGTACAGGGTCGCACTGAAGCTTTCTTT. The chain joins TRBV27 to TRBJ1-1, with a tentative D call TRBD1 (6 bases). Germline values: CDR1 MNHEY, CDR2 SMNVEV (reference sequence). This CDR3 contains 13 residues. The V gene lost 5 bases and the J gene lost 4 bases, with 11 bases spanning the gap.

This chain connects TRBV6-2 or TRBV6-3 to TRBJ1-1; TRBD1 aligns across 7 bases. The CDR3 is made up of 14 amino acids. V trimming: 10 bases; J trimming: 1 base; junction bases outside the gene matches: 9. Germline lookup yields CDR1 MNHEY and CDR2 SVGEGT. Written as DNA, the CDR3 is TGTGCCATCACCCCCGGGACAGCGAACACTGAAGCTTTCTTT. This gives the protein CAITPGTANTEAFF.

The CDR3 loop is CASSVAGNSNEQFF. The CDR3 DNA reads TGTGCCAGCAGCGTGGCAGGGAATTCGAATGAGCAGTTCTTC. The genes are TRBV28 and TRBJ2-1, with D perhaps TRBD1 (5 bases). CDR3 length: 14 amino acids. V lost 6 bases to trimming and J lost 7 bases, with 16 bases between them. The germline V gene encodes CDR1 MDHEN and CDR2 SYDVKM.

The V and J genes are TRBV28 and TRBJ2-7; D call uncertain. The CDR3 is made up of 14 amino acids. CDR1 is MDHEN and CDR2 is SYDVKM in the germline V gene. V lost 4 bases and J 3 bases, leaving 13 bases between the germline ends. CDR3 bases: TGTGCCAGCAGTTCCATCGATACATTCTACGAGCAGTACGTC. It translates to CASSSIDTFYEQYV.

The chain couples TRBV19 to TRBJ2-1; 10 bases match TRBD1. The germline CDR1 and CDR2 sequences are LNHDA and SQIVND (reference sequence). Trimming took 1 base from V and 6 from J; bases not matched to a gene: 15. CDR3 length: 19 amino acids. This CDR3 is CASSIVTGGSASLVNEQFF. Here the CDR3 DNA reads TGTGCCAGTAGTATAGTGACAGGGGGCTCGGCTAGTCTAGTCAATGAGCAGTTCTTC. The full variable domain, with the rest looked up from reference TRBV19 and TRBJ2-1, is DGGITQSPKYLFRKEGQNVTLSCEQNLNHDAMYWYRQDPGQGLRLIYYSQIVNDFQKGDIAEGYSVSREKKESFPLTVTSAQKNPTAFYLCASSIVTGGSASLVNEQFFGPGTRLTVL.

This clone was recorded once. The rearrangement joins TRBV5-5 to TRBJ2-5; 12 nucleotides agree with TRBD2. The CDR3 length is 16 residues. Losses at the gene ends were 1 base for V and 4 bases for J; bases not matched to a gene: 5. Germline CDR1 and CDR2: SGHKS and YYEKEE (reference sequence). The CDR3, as DNA: TGTGCCAGCAGCTTGTGGGAGACTAGCGGGGGAGAGACCCAGTACTTC. It is translated as CASSLWETSGGETQYF.

The chain employs TRBV28 and TRBJ1-3, with no clear D. This CDR3 region has 16 residues. The V gene's germline CDR1 is MDHEN and CDR2 SYDVKM. Deletions cut 3 bases from V and 3 bases from J, with 15 bases between. This CDR3 reads CASSLEGILGGNTIYF. CDR3 nucleotides: TGTGCCAGCAGTTTGGAGGGAATATTAGGTGGAAACACCATATATTTT.

The chain is built from TRBV6-1 and TRBJ2-7, with 9 positions matching TRBD1. CDR1 is MNHNS, CDR2 SASEGT, per germline. The CDR3 extends over 16 amino acids. V was pared by 0 bases and J by 3 bases, with 6 bases of the junction left unmatched. DNA of the CDR3: TGTGCCAGCAGTGAAGCCGAACACAGGGGGCTCTACGAGCAGTACTTC. Its translation: CASSEAEHRGLYEQYF.

The rearrangement links TRBV10-3 to TRBJ2-3; TRBD2 aligns across 10 bases. Germline-derived CDR1 and CDR2 are ENHRY and SYGVKD. There are 15 residues in the CDR3. The J segment lost 2 bases and the V segment lost 10 bases, leaving 9 bases of the junction unmatched. As DNA, the CDR3 is TGTGCCACGTCCGTAGCGGGAGGCCCCACAGATACGCAGTATTTT. Its protein product is CATSVAGGPTDTQYF.

The rearrangement joins TRBV20-1 to TRBJ1-3; D not resolved. CDR1 DFQATT and CDR2 SNEGSKA come from the germline V gene (reference sequence). This CDR3 comprises 11 residues. CDR3 DNA sequence: TGCTCGGAGGGCAGATTCACCACCATATATTTT. Translating it yields CSEGRFTTIYF.

This chain links TRBV30 with TRBJ1-2; 7 positions agree with TRBD1. V gave up 1 base and J gave up 2 bases; unmatched junction bases: 7. CDR1 and CDR2 from the germline V gene are GTSNPN and SVGIG (reference sequence). The CDR3 contains 15 residues. The CDR3 here is CAWSAGQEVNYGYTF. The DNA for the CDR3 is TGTGCCTGGAGTGCCGGACAGGAAGTAAACTATGGCTACACCTTC. The full variable domain, rest sourced from reference TRBV30 and TRBJ1-2, is SQTIHQWPATLVQPVGSPLSLECTVEGTSNPNLYWYRQAAGRGLQLLFYSVGIGQISSEVPQNLSASRPQDRQFILSSKKLLLSDSGFYLCAWSAGQEVNYGYTFGSGTRLTVV.

The chain couples TRBV6-5 to TRBJ2-7; the D gene is possibly TRBD2 (5 bases). The germline V gene encodes CDR1 MNHEY and CDR2 SVGAGI. The CDR3 extends over 13 amino acids. Trimming cost V 5 bases and J 2 bases, with 10 bases left between them. In DNA form, the CDR3 reads TGTGCCAGCAGTCGCCCCGGGGCCTACGAGCAGTACTTC. Amino acids: CASSRPGAYEQYF.

The gene calls are TRBV30 and TRBJ2-7; 9 bases map to TRBD1. The germline CDR1 and CDR2 sequences are GTSNPN and SVGIG (reference sequence). The V segment lost 2 bases and the J segment 11 bases; nucleotides outside the gene matches: 7. The CDR3 has 12 residues. The CDR3 loop reads CAWSPARDREYF. DNA for the CDR3: TGTGCCTGGAGTCCAGCTCGGGACAGGGAGTACTTC. Full variable domain (rest looked up from reference TRBV30 and TRBJ2-7): SQTIHQWPATLVQPVGSPLSLECTVEGTSNPNLYWYRQAAGRGLQLLFYSVGIGQISSEVPQNLSASRPQDRQFILSSKKLLLSDSGFYLCAWSPARDREYFGPGTRLTVT.

Only a few counts were recorded for this clone. The chain couples TRBV11-2 to TRBJ1-1; no clear D gene. CDR1 and CDR2 from the germline V gene are SGHAT and FQNNGV. CDR3 length equals 13 residues. Trimming removed 5 bases from V and 3 bases from J, with 10 bases in between. The DNA of the CDR3 is TGTGCCAGCAGCCACGGGCGGGACACTGAAGCTTTCTTT. It is translated as CASSHGRDTEAFF.

Concerning this clone: A clone one base away is much larger, so this may be a read error. CDR3 loop: CASSRSGGGYKQYF. The CDR3 DNA reads TGTGCCAGCAGTCGGTCCGGGGGGGGCTACAAGCAGTACTTC. The gene calls are TRBV28 and TRBJ2-7; TRBD2 aligns across 8 bases. Germline-derived CDR1 and CDR2 are MDHEN and SYDVKM. The CDR3 is made up of 14 amino acids. The full variable domain, its missing parts supplied by reference TRBV28 and TRBJ2-7, is DVKVTQSSRYLVKRTGEKVFLECVQDMDHENMFWYRQDPGLGLRLIYFSYDVKMKEKGDIPEGYSVSREKKERFSLILESASTNQTSMYLCASSRSGGGYKQYFGPGTRLTVT.

The genes are TRBV27 and TRBJ1-6, with 7 bases lining up with TRBD1. V dropped 4 bases and J dropped 2; count of bases not matched to a gene: 8. This CDR3 spans 17 amino acids. Looked up from germline, CDR1 is MNHEY and CDR2 is SMNVEV (reference sequence). In DNA form, the CDR3 reads TGTGCCAGCAGTTACAACAGGGGATTCACCTATAATTCACCCCTCCACTTT. Encoded protein: CASSYNRGFTYNSPLHF.

CDR3: CASSLTDYYEQYF. The CDR3 coding sequence is TGTGCCAGCAGCTTGACAGATTACTACGAGCAGTACTTC. The chain uses TRBV7-8 and TRBJ2-7; TRBD1 might be the D (5 bases). The CDR3 loop spans 13 amino acids. V was clipped by 3 bases and J by 3 bases, with 9 bases between them. Germline loops: CDR1 SGHVS, CDR2 FQNEAQ.

The CDR3 here is CSVRVNNEQFF. CDR3 nucleotides: TGCAGCGTTCGAGTAAACAATGAGCAGTTCTTC. The V call is TRBV29-1, the J call TRBJ2-1; D not certain. Germline V CDR1 and CDR2: SQVTM, ANQGSEA. The CDR3 has 11 residues. V was shortened by 5 bases and J by 5 bases, with 7 bases between the two germline ends.